One and the same sample provided the 7 T cell receptor beta chains below, sequenced in a study of cytomegalovirus exposure and HLA in healthy donors. The PCR used 60 Vbeta and 13 Jbeta primers. Produced via immunoSEQ multiplex PCR; TCRdb's table is partial and in-frame only. Among some 200,000 clones listed, around 85% were seen once. Sequenced material: PBMCs. These TCRs come from a man between 50 and 59 years old in good health and CMV-seronegative.

The rearrangement uses TRBV27 and TRBJ1-1; 7 bases fit TRBD1. The CDR3 length is 15 residues. The J segment lost 4 bases and the V segment lost 1 base, leaving 6 bases of the junction unmatched. CDR1 and CDR2 (germline): MNHEY, SMNVEV (reference sequence). CDR3 loop: CASSLYGRGATEAFF. The CDR3 coding sequence is TGTGCCAGCAGTTTATATGGCAGGGGGGCCACTGAAGCTTTCTTT.

This clone was counted between two and nine times. The rearrangement uses TRBV12-5 and TRBJ2-5, with D maybe TRBD1 (7 bases). Germline lookup yields CDR1 LGHNT and CDR2 FRNRAP. The CDR3 totals 14 residues. V lost 5 bases and J 2 bases, leaving 12 bases between the germline ends. CDR3 nucleotide sequence: TGTGCTAGTGGTAGGGGGGACAGACAAGAGACCCAGTACTTC. This codes for CASGRGDRQETQYF.

The CDR3 DNA reads TGTGCCAGCAGTTACGAAGGGGTGGATACGCAGTATTTT. Its translation: CASSYEGVDTQYF. The rearrangement joins TRBV6-6 to TRBJ2-3; D possibly corresponds to TRBD1 (5 bases). V shed 2 bases and J shed 6 bases, with 9 bases lying between them. The CDR3 totals 13 residues. Germline loops: CDR1 MNHNY, CDR2 SVGAGI (reference sequence).

The CDR3 loop is CASSQSSQGGGYTF. As DNA, the CDR3 is TGCGCCAGCAGTCAATCGTCACAGGGGGGTGGCTACACCTTC. The chain joins TRBV23-1 to TRBJ1-2, with TRBD1 matching 8 bases. TRBV23-1 is an ORF, and what it does is uncertain. The length of the CDR3 is 14 residues. Unmatched junction bases numbered 4, after V lost 0 bases and J lost 7 bases.

Only one count was recorded for this clone. The chain joins TRBV7-3 to TRBJ1-2; no definite D call. Between the trimmed V and J ends, which lost 5 bases and 4 bases, there was a span of 17 bases. From germline, CDR1 is SGHTA and CDR2 FQGTGA. The CDR3 has 15 amino acids. CDR3 loop: CASSPGEFHSYGYTF. Here the CDR3 DNA reads TGTGCCAGCAGCCCCGGGGAATTTCACTCCTATGGCTACACCTTC.

On this clone itself: Within the sample, other DNA sequences also encode this same CDR3. This sequence joins TRBV7-7 and TRBJ2-7; D ambiguous. This CDR3 is built from 13 residues. Trimming cost V 2 bases and J 3 bases, with 8 bases left between them. Germline CDR1 reads SSHAT; CDR2 reads FNYEAQ (reference sequence). The CDR3 loop is CASSLKRGYEQYF. Written as DNA, the CDR3 is TGTGCCAGCAGCTTAAAAAGAGGCTACGAGCAGTACTTC.

Comments on this clone: One end of the junction varies from germline; a read error may be responsible. This chain connects TRBV7-9 to TRBJ1-2; D ambiguous. CDR1 and CDR2 (germline): SEHNR, FQNEAQ (reference sequence). The CDR3 loop spans 14 amino acids. The chain's CDR3 is CSSSPLGRIYGYTF. The CDR3 DNA follows: TGTTCCAGCAGCCCACTTGGCAGGATCTATGGCTACACCTTC.